The entry below gives a single T cell receptor (beta chain) sequence along with its context. The Seattle patients, enrolled during active infection, were followed longitudinally. This sample stems from a study of blood T cell repertoires in COVID-19. Study details: COVID-19 samples from acute and convalescent phases originated in the United States, Italy and Spain. The cDNA or gDNA used as material had been derived from T cells, B-cell-depleted T cells, or PBMCs.

Original data processing: It was from reference gene primer amplification that nucleated cell counts were estimated. Profiled with immunoSEQ multiplex PCR; TCRdb holds only in-frame clones, not every one. V and J calls and clone size come straight from that table; D and trimming were deduced from the DNA. The profile covers approximately 250,000 clones, with 75% to 90% appearing a single time and roughly 13% taken by the ten largest. This clonotype was sampled from a woman aged 70-85 years with COVID-19, enrolled during active disease. The specimen sequenced was peripheral blood.

As DNA, the CDR3 is TGTGCCAGCAGCACTTACAGGGGCGCGTATGGCTACACCTTC. It translates to CASSTYRGAYGYTF. The rearrangement links TRBV28 to TRBJ1-2, with TRBD1 matching over 7 bases. Germline lookup yields CDR1 MDHEN and CDR2 SYDVKM. V lost 6 bases, J lost 5 bases, and 9 bases stayed unmatched. The CDR3 covers 14 residues.